A selection of T cell receptor beta chains follows, all from one sample in a study of cytomegalovirus exposure and HLA in healthy donors. Clones were sequenced by immunoSEQ multiplex PCR, and TCRdb holds only the in-frame ones, with some missing. This sample's clone table lists about 82,000 clones. What was sequenced was PBMCs. All receptors come from a woman in her twenties or thirties in good health and CMV-seronegative. Both conserved end residues are part of each CDR3. The order of the fields is CDR3 length, V gene, D gene, J gene, CDR3 protein. The D gene is left open where the match is weak.

cdr3_length: 13; v_call: TRBV29-1; d_call: .; j_call: TRBJ2-7; cdr3_aa: CSVKVGGSYEQYF
cdr3_length: 15; v_call: TRBV5-1; d_call: .; j_call: TRBJ1-2; cdr3_aa: CASRQDPQAFYGYTF
cdr3_length: 14; v_call: TRBV25-1; d_call: TRBD1; j_call: TRBJ1-1; cdr3_aa: CASRGTGPATEAFF
cdr3_length: 15; v_call: TRBV5-1; d_call: .; j_call: TRBJ2-7; cdr3_aa: CASSLEAGISYEQYF
cdr3_length: 16; v_call: TRBV5-5; d_call: .; j_call: TRBJ1-6; cdr3_aa: CASSLTLSSYNSPLHF
cdr3_length: 15; v_call: TRBV7-6; d_call: TRBD2; j_call: TRBJ2-7; cdr3_aa: CASSPRGGSSYEQYF
cdr3_length: 16; v_call: TRBV15; d_call: TRBD1; j_call: TRBJ1-2; cdr3_aa: CATSRSPGQGSYGYTF
cdr3_length: 16; v_call: TRBV5-4; d_call: TRBD2; j_call: TRBJ2-7; cdr3_aa: CASSLGDGGRAYEQYF
cdr3_length: 14; v_call: TRBV30; d_call: .; j_call: TRBJ2-7; cdr3_aa: CAWRTGRSSYEQYF
cdr3_length: 14; v_call: TRBV7-2; d_call: TRBD1; j_call: TRBJ1-1; cdr3_aa: CASSLLGQGTEAFF
cdr3_length: 18; v_call: TRBV6-1; d_call: .; j_call: TRBJ2-3; cdr3_aa: CASSEELGTLTRTDTQYF
cdr3_length: 15; v_call: TRBV7-2; d_call: .; j_call: TRBJ1-3; cdr3_aa: CASSLTGRSGNTIYF
cdr3_length: 13; v_call: TRBV7-9; d_call: .; j_call: TRBJ1-2; cdr3_aa: CASRSGGWGGYTF
cdr3_length: 14; v_call: TRBV5-1; d_call: TRBD1; j_call: TRBJ1-2; cdr3_aa: CASSLEDRGYGYTF
cdr3_length: 17; v_call: TRBV10-1; d_call: TRBD1; j_call: TRBJ2-1; cdr3_aa: CASSDSPLGTGENEQFF
cdr3_length: 13; v_call: TRBV19; d_call: .; j_call: TRBJ1-2; cdr3_aa: CASSLDTFGGYTF
cdr3_length: 14; v_call: TRBV7-2; d_call: TRBD1; j_call: TRBJ1-1; cdr3_aa: CASSTRQGGTEAFF
cdr3_length: 15; v_call: TRBV10-3; d_call: TRBD2; j_call: TRBJ2-2; cdr3_aa: CAISEGGGAAGELFF
cdr3_length: 15; v_call: TRBV29-1; d_call: .; j_call: TRBJ2-3; cdr3_aa: CSAAGFSFVSDTQYF
cdr3_length: 15; v_call: TRBV6-5; d_call: TRBD1; j_call: TRBJ2-1; cdr3_aa: CASSPDRGAYNEQFF
cdr3_length: 15; v_call: TRBV30; d_call: .; j_call: TRBJ1-4; cdr3_aa: CAGSVSRGANEKLFF
cdr3_length: 17; v_call: TRBV5-1; d_call: TRBD2; j_call: TRBJ2-7; cdr3_aa: CASSTGTSGLLAYEQYF
cdr3_length: 14; v_call: TRBV6-1; d_call: TRBD2; j_call: TRBJ2-3; cdr3_aa: CATKLAGVRDTQYF
cdr3_length: 13; v_call: TRBV6-1; d_call: TRBD1; j_call: TRBJ2-7; cdr3_aa: CASRTTGINEQYF
cdr3_length: 15; v_call: TRBV28; d_call: TRBD1; j_call: TRBJ1-2; cdr3_aa: CASSTGGTRNYGYTF
cdr3_length: 15; v_call: TRBV6-6; d_call: .; j_call: TRBJ1-1; cdr3_aa: CASSLGGQMNTEAFF
cdr3_length: 15; v_call: TRBV19; d_call: .; j_call: TRBJ2-7; cdr3_aa: CASSEMTGGAYEQYF
cdr3_length: 13; v_call: TRBV19; d_call: .; j_call: TRBJ1-2; cdr3_aa: CASSIRGDYGYTF
cdr3_length: 13; v_call: TRBV30; d_call: .; j_call: TRBJ1-2; cdr3_aa: CAWSVSDVYGYTF
cdr3_length: 15; v_call: TRBV6-6; d_call: TRBD1; j_call: TRBJ2-6; cdr3_aa: CASTVQGAGANVLTF
cdr3_length: 12; v_call: TRBV29-1; d_call: TRBD1; j_call: TRBJ2-1; cdr3_aa: CSARTGDNEQFF
cdr3_length: 15; v_call: TRBV10-3; d_call: .; j_call: TRBJ2-7; cdr3_aa: CAISPGVASGYEQYF
cdr3_length: 13; v_call: TRBV5-1; d_call: .; j_call: TRBJ2-1; cdr3_aa: CASSFYPDNEQFF
cdr3_length: 15; v_call: TRBV21-1; d_call: .; j_call: TRBJ1-2; cdr3_aa: CASSLHPDRVDGYTF
cdr3_length: 15; v_call: TRBV5-1; d_call: TRBD1; j_call: TRBJ1-1; cdr3_aa: CASSPGQVGSSEAFF
cdr3_length: 13; v_call: TRBV2; d_call: TRBD1; j_call: TRBJ2-7; cdr3_aa: CASSRQGLGEQYF
cdr3_length: 14; v_call: TRBV7-2; d_call: .; j_call: TRBJ2-5; cdr3_aa: CASSARDSQETQYF
cdr3_length: 17; v_call: TRBV18; d_call: .; j_call: TRBJ1-1; cdr3_aa: CASSPQHSSTGNTEAFF
cdr3_length: 12; v_call: TRBV18; d_call: .; j_call: TRBJ1-1; cdr3_aa: CASSLQGPEAFF
cdr3_length: 14; v_call: TRBV2; d_call: TRBD2; j_call: TRBJ2-7; cdr3_aa: CASSSTSGGDEQYF
cdr3_length: 16; v_call: TRBV6-5; d_call: .; j_call: TRBJ2-6; cdr3_aa: CASSYFRGTGANVLTF
cdr3_length: 12; v_call: TRBV25-1; d_call: .; j_call: TRBJ2-7; cdr3_aa: CASSESSYEQYF
cdr3_length: 14; v_call: TRBV28; d_call: .; j_call: TRBJ1-2; cdr3_aa: CASSLRGADYGYTF
cdr3_length: 15; v_call: TRBV2; d_call: TRBD2; j_call: TRBJ2-1; cdr3_aa: CASSEGTSGDNEQFF
cdr3_length: 17; v_call: TRBV5-1; d_call: TRBD2; j_call: TRBJ2-3; cdr3_aa: CASSLGLAGTSTDTQYF
cdr3_length: 15; v_call: TRBV11-2; d_call: TRBD2; j_call: TRBJ2-1; cdr3_aa: CASSLVGLGVAEQFF
cdr3_length: 18; v_call: TRBV5-1; d_call: TRBD1; j_call: TRBJ2-7; cdr3_aa: CASSSGTGNTGSAYEQYF
cdr3_length: 14; v_call: TRBV9; d_call: .; j_call: TRBJ1-2; cdr3_aa: CASTNPGPGASYTF
cdr3_length: 15; v_call: TRBV23-1; d_call: .; j_call: TRBJ2-3; cdr3_aa: CASSQSKLRTDTQYF
cdr3_length: 14; v_call: TRBV29-1; d_call: TRBD2; j_call: TRBJ2-1; cdr3_aa: CSALGGGSDNEQFF
cdr3_length: 16; v_call: TRBV7-9; d_call: TRBD1; j_call: TRBJ2-7; cdr3_aa: CASSLTQGDFSYEQYF
cdr3_length: 16; v_call: TRBV30; d_call: .; j_call: TRBJ2-2; cdr3_aa: CAWSKIPVTNTGELFF
cdr3_length: 16; v_call: TRBV6-1; d_call: TRBD1; j_call: TRBJ2-1; cdr3_aa: CASSEASGTGGDEQFF